A selection of T cell receptor beta chains follows, all from one sample in a study of neurological immune-mediated disorders. Each CDR3 protein is one row after TCRdb ran MiXCR on the 5' RACE reads. The profile covers tens of thousands of distinct CDR3 sequences, with 5% to 7% appearing a single time and 40% to 45% taken by the ten largest. What was sequenced was CD8+ T cells from blood. The receptor set was obtained from a man aged 18 to 35 in good health. CDR3s include the opening cysteine and the closing phenylalanine or tryptophan. The order of the fields is D gene, V gene, clone size, J gene, CDR3 DNA, CDR3 protein. A D gene is named only where the DNA matches it firmly. Part of the rows lack a size; the others show once, few, many or a class for expanded clones.

D gene: TRBD1
V gene: TRBV5-1
clone size: many
J gene: TRBJ2-7
CDR3 DNA: TGCGCCAGCAGCCTAGGGACAGGGGGATCCTACGAGCAGTACTTC
CDR3 protein: CASSLGTGGSYEQYF

D gene: TRBD1
V gene: TRBV27
clone size: many
J gene: TRBJ2-7
CDR3 DNA: TGTGCCAGCAGTTATCGGACAGGTTTTTACGAGCAGTACTTC
CDR3 protein: CASSYRTGFYEQYF

D gene: .
V gene: TRBV10-2
clone size: many
J gene: TRBJ2-7
CDR3 DNA: TGCGCCAGCAGTCCCTGGGAAGGCGGGGCCTACGAGCAGTACTTC
CDR3 protein: CASSPWEGGAYEQYF

D gene: TRBD1
V gene: TRBV5-1
clone size: few
J gene: TRBJ2-5
CDR3 DNA: TGCGCCAGCAGCCCGGGACAGGCGCAAGAGACCCAGTACTTC
CDR3 protein: CASSPGQAQETQYF

D gene: .
V gene: TRBV7-9
clone size: many
J gene: TRBJ2-5
CDR3 DNA: TGTGCCAGCAGCCCCCTGCGGGCAGGGGTAGAGACCCAGTACTTC
CDR3 protein: CASSPLRAGVETQYF

D gene: .
V gene: TRBV19
clone size: .
J gene: TRBJ1-1
CDR3 DNA: TGTGCCAGTAGTTGGGCTGAAGGGACGGGAGCTTTCTTT
CDR3 protein: CASSWAEGTGAFF

D gene: TRBD1
V gene: TRBV20-1
clone size: few
J gene: TRBJ1-2
CDR3 DNA: TGCAGTGCTAGAGGCGTTAAACCCCAGGGGGTCAACTATGGCTACACCTTC
CDR3 protein: CSARGVKPQGVNYGYTF

D gene: .
V gene: TRBV5-5
clone size: many
J gene: TRBJ1-5
CDR3 DNA: TGTGCCAGCAGCTTGTTAGGGAATCAGCCCCAGCATTTT
CDR3 protein: CASSLLGNQPQHF

D gene: .
V gene: TRBV5-4
clone size: many
J gene: TRBJ2-7
CDR3 DNA: TGTGCCAGCAGCTCTCGGAACGAGCAGTACTTC
CDR3 protein: CASSSRNEQYF

D gene: TRBD1
V gene: TRBV14
clone size: many
J gene: TRBJ1-1
CDR3 DNA: TGTGCCAGCAGCCAAGATGAAACAGGGGCTGAAGCTTTCTTT
CDR3 protein: CASSQDETGAEAFF

D gene: TRBD2
V gene: TRBV7-6
clone size: .
J gene: TRBJ2-1
CDR3 DNA: TGTGCCAGCAGCTTAGAGGCGGGAGCGGGGTACAATGAGCAGTTCTTC
CDR3 protein: CASSLEAGAGYNEQFF

D gene: TRBD1
V gene: TRBV20-1
clone size: many
J gene: TRBJ1-1
CDR3 DNA: TGCAGTGCTAGGGTCCGGGACAGTCACACTGAAGCTTTCTTT
CDR3 protein: CSARVRDSHTEAFF

D gene: TRBD1
V gene: TRBV5-5
clone size: many
J gene: TRBJ2-7
CDR3 DNA: TGTGCCAGCAGCTGGGGACAGGGGACGGCCTACGAGCAGTACTTC
CDR3 protein: CASSWGQGTAYEQYF

D gene: .
V gene: TRBV4-2
clone size: many
J gene: TRBJ1-2
CDR3 DNA: TGTGCCAGCAGCCAAGATTTGGGAGTTAATTATGGCTACACCTTC
CDR3 protein: CASSQDLGVNYGYTF

D gene: .
V gene: TRBV4-1
clone size: many
J gene: TRBJ1-2
CDR3 DNA: TGCGCCAGCAGCCGATGGACGGGCTATGGCTACACCTTC
CDR3 protein: CASSRWTGYGYTF

D gene: .
V gene: TRBV11-2
clone size: many
J gene: TRBJ2-7
CDR3 DNA: TGTGCCAGCAGCCCATCCTACGAGCAGTACTTC
CDR3 protein: CASSPSYEQYF

D gene: .
V gene: TRBV4-1
clone size: many
J gene: TRBJ2-7
CDR3 DNA: TGCGCCAGCAGCCAAGGGGGAATCGGGTCCTACGAGCAGTACTTC
CDR3 protein: CASSQGGIGSYEQYF

D gene: TRBD1
V gene: TRBV14
clone size: many
J gene: TRBJ2-2
CDR3 DNA: TGTGCCAGCAGCCAAGGGGACAGGGCCACCGGGGAGCTGTTTTTT
CDR3 protein: CASSQGDRATGELFF

D gene: .
V gene: TRBV7-6
clone size: once
J gene: TRBJ2-7
CDR3 DNA: TGTGCCAGCAGGACCTGGGGTGGGGAGCAGTACTTC
CDR3 protein: CASRTWGGEQYF

D gene: .
V gene: TRBV29-1
clone size: many
J gene: TRBJ1-2
CDR3 DNA: TGCAGCGTTGAAGGGGTGGGGTCTGAGTACTATGGCTACACCTTC
CDR3 protein: CSVEGVGSEYYGYTF

D gene: .
V gene: TRBV6-1
clone size: few
J gene: TRBJ2-7
CDR3 DNA: TGTGCCAGCAGTACAGCCGTTTCCTACGAGCAGTACTTC
CDR3 protein: CASSTAVSYEQYF

D gene: .
V gene: TRBV9
clone size: .
J gene: TRBJ1-2
CDR3 DNA: TGTGCCAGCAGCGTAGGAGCGGGTCGGACAGCGTATGGCTACACCTTC
CDR3 protein: CASSVGAGRTAYGYTF

D gene: .
V gene: TRBV4-3
clone size: many
J gene: TRBJ2-7
CDR3 DNA: TGCGCCAGCAGCCAGAGGAGGGACCCCTACGAGCAGTACTTC
CDR3 protein: CASSQRRDPYEQYF

D gene: .
V gene: TRBV7-7
clone size: many
J gene: TRBJ2-1
CDR3 DNA: TGTGCTAGCAGCATAGGAGGGGGGGGAGCCTACAATGAGCAGTTCTTC
CDR3 protein: CASSIGGGGAYNEQFF

D gene: .
V gene: TRBV5-1
clone size: many
J gene: TRBJ1-1
CDR3 DNA: TGCGCCAGCAGCTTGGGCCAGGGCGTCACTGAAGCTTTCTTT
CDR3 protein: CASSLGQGVTEAFF

D gene: TRBD2
V gene: TRBV25-1
clone size: many
J gene: TRBJ2-7
CDR3 DNA: TGTGCCAGCAGTGAATGGCGGACTAGCCAGGGCGAGCAGTACTTC
CDR3 protein: CASSEWRTSQGEQYF

D gene: TRBD1
V gene: TRBV6-2/TRBV6-3
clone size: many
J gene: TRBJ2-7
CDR3 DNA: TGTGCCAGCAGTCACGAGACAGGGGGATACGAGCAGTACTTC
CDR3 protein: CASSHETGGYEQYF

D gene: .
V gene: TRBV11-2
clone size: many
J gene: TRBJ2-7
CDR3 DNA: TGTGCCAGCAGCTTAATTGGAAGCTCCTACGAGCAGTACTTC
CDR3 protein: CASSLIGSSYEQYF

D gene: .
V gene: TRBV5-1
clone size: many
J gene: TRBJ1-1
CDR3 DNA: TGCGCCAGCAGCTTAAGCCCGTCTGAAGCTTTCTTT
CDR3 protein: CASSLSPSEAFF

D gene: .
V gene: TRBV6-5
clone size: many
J gene: TRBJ1-1
CDR3 DNA: TGTGCCAGCCGGGGCTGGAACACTGAAGCTTTCTTT
CDR3 protein: CASRGWNTEAFF

D gene: .
V gene: TRBV6-5
clone size: many
J gene: TRBJ2-3
CDR3 DNA: TGTGCCAGCAGTTATCATGTGGGGGGCCTGAAAGATACGCAGTATTTT
CDR3 protein: CASSYHVGGLKDTQYF

D gene: .
V gene: TRBV7-6
clone size: many
J gene: TRBJ2-3
CDR3 DNA: TGTGCCAGCAGCCAAGGGTCCGCCGTAGATACGCAGTATTTT
CDR3 protein: CASSQGSAVDTQYF

D gene: .
V gene: TRBV20-1
clone size: .
J gene: TRBJ2-5
CDR3 DNA: TGCAGTGCTAGAGATTGGGCAGGGCTTACCGGGGAGACCCAGTACTTC
CDR3 protein: CSARDWAGLTGETQYF

D gene: TRBD2
V gene: TRBV14
clone size: many
J gene: TRBJ2-3
CDR3 DNA: TGTGCCAGCAGCCCTCGGAAAGCGGGGCGCAGCACAGATACGCAGTATTTT
CDR3 protein: CASSPRKAGRSTDTQYF

D gene: .
V gene: TRBV6-5
clone size: many
J gene: TRBJ1-1
CDR3 DNA: TGTGCCAGCAGTGACCCCCGGGCTAACACTGAAGCTTTCTTT
CDR3 protein: CASSDPRANTEAFF

D gene: TRBD1
V gene: TRBV10-3
clone size: .
J gene: TRBJ1-2
CDR3 DNA: TGTGCCATCAGCGAGACAGGGGGATATGGTGGCTACACCTTC
CDR3 protein: CAISETGGYGGYTF

D gene: .
V gene: TRBV7-9
clone size: many
J gene: TRBJ2-1
CDR3 DNA: TGTGCCAGCAGCTTAGGAGACAACGATGAGCAGTTCTTC
CDR3 protein: CASSLGDNDEQFF

D gene: .
V gene: TRBV6-4
clone size: many
J gene: TRBJ2-1
CDR3 DNA: TGTGCCAGCAGTGAATTACGCAATGAGCAGTTCTTC
CDR3 protein: CASSELRNEQFF

D gene: .
V gene: TRBV6-6
clone size: few
J gene: TRBJ2-1
CDR3 DNA: TGTGCCAGCAGTTACGTTTTGTCAGGATACAATGAGCAGTTCTTC
CDR3 protein: CASSYVLSGYNEQFF

D gene: .
V gene: TRBV20-1
clone size: many
J gene: TRBJ1-1
CDR3 DNA: TGCAGTGCGGCGTTTAGGGCTCCCGTCGAAGCTTTCTTT
CDR3 protein: CSAAFRAPVEAFF

D gene: TRBD1
V gene: TRBV5-1
clone size: many
J gene: TRBJ1-4
CDR3 DNA: TGCGCCAGCAGCGCGCGTTGGGACAGAGGAGGCGAAAAACTGTTTTTT
CDR3 protein: CASSARWDRGGEKLFF

D gene: .
V gene: TRBV5-1
clone size: many
J gene: TRBJ1-2
CDR3 DNA: TGCGCCAGCAGCTTCGCGGGGCCCAACTATGGCTACACCTTC
CDR3 protein: CASSFAGPNYGYTF

D gene: TRBD1
V gene: TRBV29-1
clone size: .
J gene: TRBJ2-3
CDR3 DNA: TGCAGCGTGGCGGGACAGGTGGGGGTTGATACGCAGTATTTT
CDR3 protein: CSVAGQVGVDTQYF

D gene: .
V gene: TRBV9
clone size: .
J gene: TRBJ1-2
CDR3 DNA: TGTGCCAGCAGCGGGGCAGGCTACACCTTC
CDR3 protein: CASSGAGYTF

D gene: .
V gene: TRBV7-2
clone size: many
J gene: TRBJ2-7
CDR3 DNA: TGTGCCAGCAGCCCCTTTTGGGGGCCTAGCTACGAGCAGTACTTC
CDR3 protein: CASSPFWGPSYEQYF

D gene: .
V gene: TRBV7-9
clone size: many
J gene: TRBJ1-1
CDR3 DNA: TGTGCCAGCAGCTTAGCGCTCACAGGGAACACTGAAGCTTTCTTT
CDR3 protein: CASSLALTGNTEAFF

D gene: .
V gene: TRBV5-1
clone size: many
J gene: TRBJ2-2
CDR3 DNA: TGCGCCAGCAGCTTGATGTCAGCCTCGAACACCGGGGAGCTGTTTTTT
CDR3 protein: CASSLMSASNTGELFF

D gene: .
V gene: TRBV9
clone size: many
J gene: TRBJ1-2
CDR3 DNA: TGTGCCAGCAGCGTGTACGTGGGGGCTGCCTATGGCTACACCTTC
CDR3 protein: CASSVYVGAAYGYTF

D gene: .
V gene: TRBV7-9
clone size: many
J gene: TRBJ2-7
CDR3 DNA: TGTGCCAGCAGCTTGGAACAGTACGAGCAGTACTTC
CDR3 protein: CASSLEQYEQYF

D gene: TRBD2
V gene: TRBV5-5
clone size: many
J gene: TRBJ2-2
CDR3 DNA: TGTGCCAGCAGCTTAGGCCTAGCGGGGGGGAACACCGGGGAGCTGTTTTTT
CDR3 protein: CASSLGLAGGNTGELFF

D gene: .
V gene: TRBV20-1
clone size: many
J gene: TRBJ1-1
CDR3 DNA: TGCAGTGCTAGCGATCACTATAACACTGAAGCTTTCTTT
CDR3 protein: CSASDHYNTEAFF

D gene: TRBD1
V gene: TRBV7-9
clone size: many
J gene: TRBJ1-2
CDR3 DNA: TGTGCCACCGAACCGGGACAGGGAAATGGCTACACCTTC
CDR3 protein: CATEPGQGNGYTF

D gene: TRBD1
V gene: TRBV4-1
clone size: many
J gene: TRBJ2-7
CDR3 DNA: TGCGCCAGCAGCCAAGAACGGGGACAGGGGTTCCACGAGCAGTACTTC
CDR3 protein: CASSQERGQGFHEQYF

D gene: .
V gene: TRBV20-1
clone size: many
J gene: TRBJ1-2
CDR3 DNA: TGCAGTGCTAGAGCAGGGGTCGGTTCGAGCTACACCTTC
CDR3 protein: CSARAGVGSSYTF

D gene: .
V gene: TRBV20-1
clone size: many
J gene: TRBJ2-5
CDR3 DNA: TGCAGTGCTAGAGATAATAACCAAGAGACCCAGTACTTC
CDR3 protein: CSARDNNQETQYF

D gene: .
V gene: TRBV12-5
clone size: many
J gene: TRBJ2-2
CDR3 DNA: TGTGCTAGTGGTTTTCACACCGGGGAGCTGTTTTTT
CDR3 protein: CASGFHTGELFF

D gene: TRBD1
V gene: TRBV20-1
clone size: many
J gene: TRBJ2-6
CDR3 DNA: TGCAGTGCTAGAGGGTCGACAGGGGCTGGGGCCAACGTCCTGACTTTC
CDR3 protein: CSARGSTGAGANVLTF